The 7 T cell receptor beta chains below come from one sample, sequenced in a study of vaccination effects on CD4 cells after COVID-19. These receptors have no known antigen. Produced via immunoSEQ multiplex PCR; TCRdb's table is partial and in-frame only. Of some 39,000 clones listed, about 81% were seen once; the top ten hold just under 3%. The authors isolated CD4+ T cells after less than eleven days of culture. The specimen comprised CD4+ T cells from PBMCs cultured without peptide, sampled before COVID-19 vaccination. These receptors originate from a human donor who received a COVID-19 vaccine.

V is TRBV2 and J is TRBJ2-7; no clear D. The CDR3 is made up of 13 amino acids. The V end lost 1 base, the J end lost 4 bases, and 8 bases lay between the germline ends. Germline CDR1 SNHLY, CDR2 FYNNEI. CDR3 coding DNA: TGTGCCAGCAGTGAAGAAAGGGATTACGAGCAGTACGTC. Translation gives CASSEERDYEQYV.

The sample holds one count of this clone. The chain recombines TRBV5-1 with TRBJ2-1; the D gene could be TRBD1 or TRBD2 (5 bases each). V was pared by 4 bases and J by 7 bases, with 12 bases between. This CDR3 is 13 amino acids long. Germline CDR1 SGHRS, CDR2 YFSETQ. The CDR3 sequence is CASSTVRENEQFF. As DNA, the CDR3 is TGCGCCAGCAGCACAGTCAGGGAGAATGAGCAGTTCTTC. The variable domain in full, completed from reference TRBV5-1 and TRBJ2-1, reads KAGVTQTPRYLIKTRGQQVTLSCSPISGHRSVSWYQQTPGQGLQFLFEYFSETQRNKGNFPGRFSGRQFSNSRSEMNVSTLELGDSALYLCASSTVRENEQFFGPGTRLTVL.

The CDR3 DNA follows: TGCGCCAGCAGCCACAACACGGGCACCGGGGAGCTGTTTTTT. Amino acids: CASSHNTGTGELFF. The chain couples TRBV4-3 to TRBJ2-2; D is unclear. CDR1 is LGHNA, CDR2 YSLEER, per germline. The CDR3 covers 14 residues. V shed 3 bases and J shed 4 bases, with 9 bases lying between them.

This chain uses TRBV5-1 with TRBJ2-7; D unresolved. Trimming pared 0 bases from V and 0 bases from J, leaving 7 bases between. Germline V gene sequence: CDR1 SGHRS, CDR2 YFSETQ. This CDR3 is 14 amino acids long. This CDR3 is CASSLGVGSYEQYV. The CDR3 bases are TGCGCCAGCAGCTTGGGAGTCGGCTCCTACGAGCAGTACGTC.

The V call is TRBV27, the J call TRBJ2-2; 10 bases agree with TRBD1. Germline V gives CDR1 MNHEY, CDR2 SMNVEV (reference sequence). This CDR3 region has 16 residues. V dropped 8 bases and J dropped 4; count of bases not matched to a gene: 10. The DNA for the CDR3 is TGTGCCAGCCAAAGGGGGACAGGGGTCGGCACCGGGGAGCTGTTTTTT. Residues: CASQRGTGVGTGELFF.

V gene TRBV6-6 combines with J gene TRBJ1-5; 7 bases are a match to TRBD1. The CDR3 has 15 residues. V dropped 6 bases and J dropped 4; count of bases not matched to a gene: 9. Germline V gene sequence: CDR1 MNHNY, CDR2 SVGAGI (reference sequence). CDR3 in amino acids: CASSHDRAVNQPQHF. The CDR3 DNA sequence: TGTGCCAGCAGCCACGACAGGGCGGTTAATCAGCCCCAGCATTTT.

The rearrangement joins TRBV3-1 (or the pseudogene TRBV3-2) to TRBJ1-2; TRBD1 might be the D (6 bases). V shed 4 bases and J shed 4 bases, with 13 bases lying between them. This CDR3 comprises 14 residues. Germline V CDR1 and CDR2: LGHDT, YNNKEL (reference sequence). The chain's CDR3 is CASSLSRGGYGYTF. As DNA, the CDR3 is TGTGCCAGCAGCCTATCCAGGGGTGGCTATGGCTACACCTTC.